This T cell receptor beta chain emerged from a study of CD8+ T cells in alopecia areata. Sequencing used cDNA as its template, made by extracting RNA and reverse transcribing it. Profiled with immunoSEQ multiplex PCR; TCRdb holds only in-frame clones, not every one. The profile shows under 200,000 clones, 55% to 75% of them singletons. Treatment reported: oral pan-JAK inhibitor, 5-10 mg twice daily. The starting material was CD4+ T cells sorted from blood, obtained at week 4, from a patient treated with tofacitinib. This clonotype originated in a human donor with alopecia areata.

CDR3 nucleotide sequence: TGTGCCAGCAGCTTGGACGCCCAGATCTACTACGAGCAGTACTTC. Protein sequence: CASSLDAQIYYEQYF. The chain has TRBV5-6 and TRBJ2-7; D gene uncertain. Trimming pared 0 bases from V and 3 bases from J, leaving 13 bases between. There are 15 residues in the CDR3. Germline loops: CDR1 SGHDT, CDR2 YYEEEE.